The 23 T cell receptor beta chains reported below all come from one sample, sequenced in a study of T-cell reconstitution after alpha-beta-depleted transplantation in children. Unique molecular identifiers were incorporated into the prepared TCRbeta library. TCRdb fed the PCR reads into MiXCR, producing one record per CDR3 protein. The top ten hold around 10% of the sample, which has some 280,000 distinct CDR3 sequences, more than 9% seen once. Sample: PBMCs from the stem cell graft donor, taken from the stem cell graft. These receptors came from a human donor who donated a stem cell graft to a child with SCID.

V usage is TRBV6-1 and J usage is TRBJ2-3, with 7 bases lining up with TRBD1. Germline CDR1 reads MNHNS; CDR2 reads SASEGT. The ends lost 7 bases at V and 2 bases at J; junction bases unmatched: 9. The CDR3 extends over 15 amino acids. The chain's CDR3 is CASTTGATYTDTQYF. The CDR3 coding sequence is TGTGCCAGCACTACAGGGGCCACCTACACAGATACGCAGTATTTT.

J is TRBJ1-5 and V is TRBV10-2; D gene uncertain. The CDR3 has 14 residues. The V gene's germline CDR1 is WSHSY and CDR2 SAAADI. V was clipped by 1 base and J by 6 bases, with 10 bases between them. CDR3 sequence: CASSEFPRTQPQHF. DNA for the CDR3: TGCGCCAGCAGTGAGTTTCCCCGGACTCAGCCCCAGCATTTT.

V is TRBV9 and J is TRBJ2-3; TRBD2 is a possible D gene (5 bases). The CDR3 consists of 12 residues. V was clipped by 5 bases and J by 6 bases, with 10 bases between them. Germline CDR1 is SGDLS and CDR2 is YYNGEE. The CDR3 spells CASRTSIDTQYF. CDR3 DNA: TGTGCCAGCAGAACTAGTATTGATACGCAGTATTTT.

This clonotype was seen repeatedly, ten times or more. This chain uses TRBV29-1 with TRBJ1-1; possibly TRBD1 for D (5 bases). CDR1 and CDR2 from the germline V gene are SQVTM and ANQGSEA. Trimming removed 6 bases at V and 8 bases at J, with 10 bases between. The CDR3 covers 10 residues. CDR3 loop: CSVGHLEAFF. The CDR3 region has the DNA TGCAGCGTCGGACATCTCGAAGCTTTCTTT.

This clonotype has at least ten counts. The V gene is TRBV10-3, the J gene TRBJ2-1; D uncertain. Trimming removed 3 bases from V and 0 bases from J, with 3 bases in between. CDR1 and CDR2 (germline): ENHRY, SYGVKD. The CDR3 sequence is 13 residues long. The CDR3 sequence: CAISDGSYNEQFF. The CDR3 nucleotides are TGTGCCATCAGTGACGGCTCCTACAATGAGCAGTTCTTC.

This clonotype was detected a few times. The rearrangement links TRBV10-3 to TRBJ1-1, with 7 bases matching TRBD1. Germline lookup yields CDR1 ENHRY and CDR2 SYGVKD. There are 14 residues in the CDR3. The J segment lost 6 bases and the V segment lost 6 bases, leaving 10 bases of the junction unmatched. DNA of the CDR3: TGTGCCATCAGCCCCGGGACAGTGACTGCTGAAGCTTTCTTT. It translates to CAISPGTVTAEAFF.

A word on this clonotype: At one of its ends the junction is not consistent with the germline gene, which may arise from a read error. The chain is built from TRBV3-1 and TRBJ1-5; D may be TRBD1 (5 bases). CDR3 length: 15 residues. Germline V gene data show CDR1 as LGHDT and CDR2 as YNNKEL (reference sequence). The CDR3 spells CATSQGRVPNQPQHF. The CDR3 DNA is TGTGCCACCAGCCAAGGCAGGGTCCCGAATCAGCCCCAGCATTTT. The variable domain in full, with the rest retrieved from reference TRBV3-1 and TRBJ1-5, is DTAVSQTPKYLVTQMGNDKSIKCEQNLGHDTMYWYKQDSKKFLKIMFSYNNKELIINETVPNRFSPKSPDKAHLNLHINSLELGDSAVYFCATSQGRVPNQPQHFGDGTRLSIL.

The V and J genes are TRBV10-2 and TRBJ1-2, with 7 nucleotides matching TRBD1. CDR1 is WSHSY and CDR2 is SAAADI in the germline V gene. The CDR3 contains 13 residues. The trim removed 6 bases at V and 6 bases at J, leaving 7 bases unmatched. CDR3 region: CASSPTGEHGYTF. The CDR3 DNA is TGCGCCAGCAGCCCAACAGGGGAACATGGCTACACCTTC.

This clonotype was seen a few times. One end of the junction is discordant with germline, which a read error may explain. This CDR3 reads CASTQELELRANNEQFF. CDR3 coding DNA: TGTGCCAGCACCCAAGAGTTGGAGTTAAGGGCTAACAATGAGCAGTTCTTC. The chain uses TRBV3-1 and TRBJ2-1; D remains unclear. The CDR3 has 17 residues. From germline, CDR1 is LGHDT and CDR2 YNNKEL (reference sequence).

This clonotype was counted between two and nine times. The rearrangement joins TRBV5-1 to TRBJ2-5; tentatively, D is TRBD2 (5 bases). Germline CDR1 reads SGHRS; CDR2 reads YFSETQ. The CDR3 extends over 14 amino acids. Trimming shortened V by 5 bases and J by 5 bases, and 16 bases separated the two germline ends. The CDR3: CASRGLGEWETQYF. CDR3 nucleotide sequence: TGCGCCAGCAGGGGCCTCGGGGAGTGGGAGACCCAGTACTTC.

This clonotype has ten or more counts. This sequence joins TRBV5-1 and TRBJ2-1; D might be TRBD2 (6 bases). The CDR3 is 15 amino acids. Germline loops: CDR1 SGHRS, CDR2 YFSETQ. V lost 3 bases to trimming and J lost 4 bases, with 14 bases between them. This CDR3 reads CASSWAGLPYNEQFF. CDR3 DNA: TGCGCCAGCAGCTGGGCGGGGTTGCCTTACAATGAGCAGTTCTTC.

This clonotype was counted many times. The chain recombines TRBV2 with TRBJ2-3, with 7 bases fitting TRBD2. CDR1 SNHLY and CDR2 FYNNEI come from the germline V gene. V trimming: 6 bases; J trimming: 12 bases; junction bases outside the gene matches: 3. There are 10 residues in the CDR3. CDR3 protein: CASRGGDQYF. CDR3 DNA: TGTGCCAGCAGGGGAGGGGATCAGTATTTT.

This clonotype was picked up a small number of times. This sequence joins TRBV5-1 and TRBJ2-5; D is uncertain. This CDR3 comprises 14 residues. The germline V gene has CDR1 SGHRS and CDR2 YFSETQ. V was shortened by 2 bases and J by 2 bases, with 10 bases between the two germline ends. The CDR3 loop is CASSFGSTQETQYF. The CDR3 region has the DNA TGCGCCAGCAGCTTTGGGTCGACACAAGAGACCCAGTACTTC.

Ten or more counts support this clonotype. The gene calls are TRBV5-5 and TRBJ1-6; D remains ambiguous. The germline V gene has CDR1 SGHKS and CDR2 YYEKEE (reference sequence). Trimming shortened V by 0 bases and J by 10 bases, and 11 bases separated the two germline ends. This CDR3 spans 14 amino acids. CDR3 in DNA: TGTGCCAGCAGCTTGGTTCCGGGAACCTCACCCCTCCACTTT. This codes for CASSLVPGTSPLHF. The full variable domain, in which reference TRBV5-5 and TRBJ1-6 provide the parts outside the CDR3, is DAGVTQSPTHLIKTRGQQVTLRCSPISGHKSVSWYQQVLGQGPQFIFQYYEKEERGRGNFPDRFSARQFPNYSSELNVNALLLGDSALYLCASSLVPGTSPLHFGNGTRLTVT.

The rearrangement joins TRBV7-9 to TRBJ2-7; 10 bases agree with TRBD2. The CDR3 spans 14 residues. Trimming removed 7 bases from V and 3 bases from J; junction bases left unmatched: 6. The germline V gene encodes CDR1 SEHNR and CDR2 FQNEAQ (reference sequence). CDR3 sequence reads: CASTIAGGHYEQYF. The CDR3 coding sequence is TGTGCCAGCACCATAGCGGGGGGCCACTACGAGCAGTACTTC.

In its sample, this clonotype was seen a few times. The chain uses TRBV15 and TRBJ2-3, with 10 positions matching TRBD2. The V and J ends lost 3 bases and 6 bases, in that order; junction bases with no gene match: 12. CDR1 and CDR2 (germline): LNHNV, YYDKDF (reference sequence). The CDR3 extends over 17 amino acids. The CDR3 reads CATSRGRPSGGDDTQYF. The DNA for the CDR3 is TGTGCCACCAGCAGGGGTCGTCCTAGCGGGGGAGACGATACGCAGTATTTT. Supplemented by reference TRBV15 and TRBJ2-3, the full variable domain reads DAMVIQNPRYQVTQFGKPVTLSCSQTLNHNVMYWYQQKSSQAPKLLFHYYDKDFNNEADTPDNFQSRRPNTSFCFLDIRSPGLGDTAMYLCATSRGRPSGGDDTQYFGPGTRLTVL.

This clonotype was seen a handful of times. This chain uses TRBV6-2 or TRBV6-3 with TRBJ1-6; D perhaps matches TRBD1 (6 bases). The CDR3 consists of 14 residues. Germline V gene sequence: CDR1 MNHEY, CDR2 SVGEGT. V dropped 10 bases and J dropped 8 bases, with 18 bases sitting between them. CDR3 region: CATTPGASYSPLHF. The CDR3 DNA sequence: TGTGCCACGACCCCAGGGGCATCGTATTCACCCCTCCACTTT.

Remarks on this clonotype: One end of the junction varies from germline; a read error may be responsible. The chain combines TRBV3-1 with TRBJ2-3, with D maybe TRBD1 (6 bases). Germline CDR1 is LGHDT and CDR2 is YNNKEL (reference sequence). The CDR3 sequence is 15 residues long. This CDR3 is CASCQQGPWTDTQYF. The CDR3 nucleotides read TGTGCCAGCTGCCAGCAGGGGCCTTGGACAGATACGCAGTATTTT.

In its sample, this clonotype was seen many times. The chain is built from TRBV27 and TRBJ2-1; 9 bases fit TRBD1. After removal of 2 bases from V and 7 bases from J, the junction contained 6 bases not matched to a gene. Germline CDR1 and CDR2: MNHEY and SMNVEV (reference sequence). CDR3 length equals 15 residues. The CDR3 sequence is CASSLKTGTGNEQFF. The CDR3 DNA reads TGTGCCAGCAGTTTAAAAACCGGGACAGGGAATGAGCAGTTCTTC.

This clonotype came up many times. The rearrangement joins TRBV5-1 to TRBJ2-2, with 11 nucleotides matching TRBD2. The CDR3 is 18 amino acids. With 4 bases clipped from V and 4 bases from J, the junction kept 12 bases outside the gene matches. From germline, CDR1 is SGHRS and CDR2 YFSETQ. CDR3 amino acids: CASSEPGLAETATGELFF. The CDR3 region has the DNA TGCGCCAGCAGCGAGCCGGGACTAGCGGAGACAGCCACCGGGGAGCTGTTTTTT. The full variable domain, in which reference TRBV5-1 and TRBJ2-2 provide the parts outside the CDR3, is KAGVTQTPRYLIKTRGQQVTLSCSPISGHRSVSWYQQTPGQGLQFLFEYFSETQRNKGNFPGRFSGRQFSNSRSEMNVSTLELGDSALYLCASSEPGLAETATGELFFGEGSRLTVL.

This clonotype appeared many times. The gene calls are TRBV6-1 and TRBJ2-6; D not certain. Trimming shortened V by 5 bases and J by 0 bases, and 8 bases separated the two germline ends. From germline, CDR1 is MNHNS and CDR2 SASEGT. There are 15 residues in the CDR3. The CDR3 sequence is CASSRTFSGANVLTF. The CDR3 nucleotides are TGTGCCAGCAGTCGGACGTTCTCTGGGGCCAACGTCCTGACTTTC.

V and J are TRBV12-3 or TRBV12-4 and TRBJ2-3; 10 positions match TRBD1. CDR3 length equals 15 residues. The ends lost 6 bases at V and 5 bases at J; junction bases unmatched: 8. CDR3 sequence reads: CASSLRDRGRDTQYF. The CDR3 coding sequence is TGTGCCAGCAGCCTCCGGGACAGGGGCCGAGATACGCAGTATTTT.

For the CDR3, the DNA is TGCGCCAGCAGGACCGGACAGGGAAATCAGCCCCAGCATTTT. It translates to CASRTGQGNQPQHF. The chain uses TRBV10-2 and TRBJ1-5; TRBD1 matches 8 bases. Germline V gene data show CDR1 as WSHSY and CDR2 as SAAADI. This CDR3 has 14 amino acids. Trimming removed 6 bases from V and 4 bases from J; junction bases left unmatched: 5.